These 27 T cell receptor beta chains were sequenced from one sample in a study of blood T cell repertoires in COVID-19. Measured with immunoSEQ multiplex PCR; TCRdb has only the in-frame clones, and not every one. The sample lists around 300,000 clones, about 87% occurring once. The sequenced sample was PBMCs or T cells enriched from blood (not recorded which). These receptors were collected from a man under 40 who had recovered from COVID-19.

For the CDR3, the DNA is TGTGCCAGCAGTGAACGGGGGGGCCACAATGAGCAGTTCTTC. It encodes CASSERGGHNEQFF. The chain uses TRBV6-4 and TRBJ2-1, with 8 positions matching TRBD2. The CDR3 has 14 residues. The germline gives CDR1 MRHNA, CDR2 SNTAGT. The V and J ends lost 3 bases and 5 bases, in that order; junction bases with no gene match: 3.

This sequence joins TRBV4-1 and TRBJ2-7; D is unresolved. Deletions cut 1 base from V and 2 bases from J, with 9 bases between. CDR1 and CDR2 (germline): MGHRA, YSYEKL. This CDR3 has 14 residues. The CDR3 protein is CASSQGIPPYEQYF. CDR3 bases: TGCGCCAGCAGCCAAGGTATTCCTCCCTACGAGCAGTACTTC.

The chain is built from TRBV28 and TRBJ2-3; tentatively, D is TRBD1 (6 bases). V lost 5 bases, J lost 2 bases, and 8 bases lay in between. The CDR3 sequence is 13 residues long. Germline assignment: CDR1 MDHEN and CDR2 SYDVKM. CDR3 nucleotide sequence: TGTGCCAGCAGTGGGGACAACACAGATACGCAGTATTTT. It yields the protein CASSGDNTDTQYF.

The chain carries TRBV10-3 and TRBJ2-3; 10 positions agree with TRBD2. The CDR3 runs 16 residues. The ends lost 8 bases at V and 3 bases at J; junction bases unmatched: 11. The germline CDR1 and CDR2 sequences are ENHRY and SYGVKD. The CDR3, as DNA: TGTGCCATCGGACCCAGGCTAGCGGGGGAAACAGATACGCAGTATTTT. It is translated as CAIGPRLAGETDTQYF.

About this clone itself: Other DNA variants within this sample encode the same CDR3. The chain couples TRBV5-1 to TRBJ1-1; 9 bases line up with TRBD1. There are 13 residues in the CDR3. From germline, CDR1 is SGHRS and CDR2 YFSETQ. V shed 5 bases and J 5 bases; nucleotides not matched to a gene: 4. The CDR3 sequence: CASRGQGGTEAFF. The CDR3 DNA sequence: TGCGCCAGCAGGGGACAGGGAGGGACTGAAGCTTTCTTT.

The chain carries TRBV2 and TRBJ1-2; D gene unclear. Trimming pared 5 bases from V and 6 bases from J, leaving 13 bases between. Germline V gene data show CDR1 as SNHLY and CDR2 as FYNNEI. The CDR3 loop spans 13 amino acids. CDR3 sequence: CASSKEQIDGYTF. As DNA, the CDR3 is TGTGCCAGCAGTAAGGAACAGATCGATGGCTACACCTTC.

The CDR3 DNA follows: TGTGCCAGCAGTTTTTCCCCCACCGGGACAGACACAGATACGCAGTATTTT. Amino acid sequence: CASSFSPTGTDTDTQYF. The chain has TRBV28 and TRBJ2-3, with 7 bases lining up with TRBD1. Germline CDR1 and CDR2: MDHEN and SYDVKM. Trimming took 3 bases from V and 2 from J; bases not matched to a gene: 11. The CDR3 consists of 17 residues.

On this clone: Distinct nucleotide sequences in the sample also encode this CDR3. V usage is TRBV7-8 and J usage is TRBJ1-5; weak D call: TRBD1 (5 bases). There are 15 residues in the CDR3. CDR1 and CDR2 from the germline V gene are SGHVS and FQNEAQ. The ends were cut back, 5 bases at V and 0 bases at J, with 11 bases in the middle. CDR3 DNA: TGTGCCAGCAGCCTGGGCGGGGGTAGCAATCAGCCCCAGCATTTT. It codes for CASSLGGGSNQPQHF. Combining the CDR3 with reference TRBV7-8 and TRBJ1-5 gives the whole variable domain GAGVSQSPRYKVAKRGQDVALRCDPISGHVSLFWYQQALGQGPEFLTYFQNEAQLDKSGLPSDRFFAERPEGSVSTLKIQRTQQEDSAVYLCASSLGGGSNQPQHFGDGTRLSIL.

The rearrangement uses TRBV19 and TRBJ1-5, with TRBD1 as a possible D gene (5 bases). The CDR3 spans 13 residues. The germline gives CDR1 LNHDA, CDR2 SQIVND (reference sequence). Trimming stripped 5 bases from V and 5 bases from J, with 10 bases between. The CDR3 protein is CASSARADQPQHF. The CDR3 bases are TGTGCCAGTAGTGCCAGGGCGGATCAGCCCCAGCATTTT.

This clone is a singleton in its sample. The rearrangement links TRBV2 to TRBJ1-4; D uncertain. This CDR3 is 18 amino acids long. Germline-derived CDR1 and CDR2 are SNHLY and FYNNEI. V was clipped by 0 bases and J by 4 bases, with 18 bases between them. The CDR3 sequence is CASSEARRWAGDNEKLFF. DNA for the CDR3: TGTGCCAGCAGTGAAGCGCGACGGTGGGCCGGGGATAATGAAAAACTGTTTTTT.

This clone appeared once. This chain links TRBV3-1 (or the pseudogene TRBV3-2) with TRBJ2-7; 9 positions agree with TRBD1. The CDR3 sequence is 15 residues long. In germline, CDR1 is LGHDT, CDR2 YNNKEL (reference sequence). With V trimmed by 4 bases and J by 5 bases, 9 bases remained unmatched. CDR3 DNA sequence: TGTGCCAGCAGCCCTCAGGGACAGGGCAAAAACGAGCAGTACTTC. This encodes CASSPQGQGKNEQYF.

The chain uses TRBV3-1 (or the pseudogene TRBV3-2) and TRBJ1-3; D uncertain. The CDR3 has 14 residues. V was shortened by 4 bases and J by 7 bases, with 14 bases between the two germline ends. Germline-derived CDR1 and CDR2 are LGHDT and YNNKEL (reference sequence). The DNA for the CDR3 is TGTGCCAGCAGCCGGGCGTACACGGGGAACACCATATATTTT. Translation gives CASSRAYTGNTIYF.

This clone was seen a single time. The chain joins TRBV2 to TRBJ1-2; 8 nucleotides align to TRBD1. Looked up from germline, CDR1 is SNHLY and CDR2 is FYNNEI. Losses at the gene ends were 5 bases for V and 6 bases for J; bases not matched to a gene: 2. This CDR3 is built from 12 residues. CDR3 region: CASSWTGHGYTF. The CDR3 DNA sequence: TGTGCCAGCAGTTGGACAGGGCATGGCTACACCTTC. The variable domain in full, completed from reference TRBV2 and TRBJ1-2, reads EPEVTQTPSHQVTQMGQEVILRCVPISNHLYFYWYRQILGQKVEFLVSFYNNEISEKSEIFDDQFSVERPDGSNFTLKIRSTKLEDSAMYFCASSWTGHGYTFGSGTRLTVV.

The chain joins TRBV7-6 to TRBJ1-6; D uncertain. CDR1 and CDR2 from the germline V gene are SGHVS and FNYEAQ. This CDR3 is 17 amino acids long. V lost 1 base to trimming and J lost 0 bases, with 10 bases between them. The DNA of the CDR3 is TGTGCCAGCAGCTTAGGACTCTCGAGCTCCTATAATTCACCCCTCCACTTT. This translates into CASSLGLSSSYNSPLHF. The complete variable domain, with remaining parts taken from reference TRBV7-6 and TRBJ1-6, reads GAGVSQSPRYKVTKRGQDVALRCDPISGHVSLYWYRQALGQGPEFLTYFNYEAQQDKSGLPNDRFSAERPEGSISTLTIQRTEQRDSAMYRCASSLGLSSSYNSPLHFGNGTRLTVT.

This rearrangement joins TRBV6-6 to TRBJ1-2, with D unclear. Germline assignment: CDR1 MNHNY and CDR2 SVGAGI (reference sequence). Trimming took off 0 bases at V and 4 bases at J, with 12 bases between the two ends. CDR3 length: 15 amino acids. CDR3 sequence reads: CASSYSGGRLYGYTF. DNA for the CDR3: TGTGCCAGCAGTTACTCTGGTGGCAGACTCTATGGCTACACCTTC.

The chain has TRBV28 and TRBJ2-7; the D gene is possibly TRBD2 (7 bases). V was shortened by 6 bases and J by 2 bases, with 14 bases between the two germline ends. The CDR3 is 14 residues long. Germline V gene data show CDR1 as MDHEN and CDR2 as SYDVKM. CDR3 protein: CASSEGGFPYEQYF. The CDR3, as DNA: TGTGCCAGCAGCGAGGGGGGGTTCCCCTACGAGCAGTACTTC.

The V and J genes are TRBV2 and TRBJ2-1, with D tentatively TRBD2 (6 bases). CDR1 and CDR2 (germline): SNHLY, FYNNEI. CDR3 length: 11 amino acids. Trimming took 4 bases from V and 9 from J, leaving 7 bases between them. CDR3 protein: CASSVRGEQFF. Written as DNA, the CDR3 is TGTGCCAGCAGTGTGCGGGGTGAGCAGTTCTTC.

CDR3 loop: CATSDTMRANGQEYNEQFF. The CDR3 DNA reads as TGTGCCACCAGTGATACTATGAGAGCCAACGGACAGGAATACAATGAGCAGTTCTTC. The chain recombines TRBV24-1 with TRBJ2-1; 7 bases align to TRBD1. The CDR3 length is 19 residues. The germline V gene has CDR1 KGHDR and CDR2 SFDVKD. V was pared by 3 bases and J by 4 bases, with 17 bases of the junction left unmatched.

The chain carries TRBV7-2 and TRBJ1-2; TRBD1 is a possible D gene (5 bases). Germline V CDR1 and CDR2: SGHTA, FQGNSA. The CDR3 loop spans 16 amino acids. Trimming stripped 5 bases from V and 4 bases from J, with 20 bases between. CDR3 DNA sequence: TGTGCCAGCAGCACCCAGTCGGGCAGGGTTCCCTATGGCTACACCTTC. It yields the protein CASSTQSGRVPYGYTF.

This CDR3 is CASSVHRTAAGNTIYF. CDR3 sequence (DNA): TGTGCCAGCAGTGTCCATAGGACAGCCGCTGGAAACACCATATATTTT. This rearrangement joins TRBV6-1 to TRBJ1-3; maybe TRBD1 (6 bases). Germline CDR1 reads MNHNS; CDR2 reads SASEGT. The V gene lost 4 bases and the J gene lost 2 bases, with 15 bases spanning the gap. This CDR3 has 16 residues.

Ten or more counts support this clone. The chain employs TRBV6-5 and TRBJ2-7, with D perhaps matching TRBD1 (5 bases). Trimming removed 7 bases from V and 4 bases from J, with 8 bases in between. The CDR3 has 11 residues. Per the germline V gene, CDR1 is MNHEY and CDR2 is SVGAGI. The CDR3 region has the DNA TGTGCCAGCATAAGGGGTTACGAGCAGTACTTC. It specifies CASIRGYEQYF.

This rearrangement joins TRBV24-1 to TRBJ2-3, with 7 bases aligning to TRBD1. The germline gives CDR1 KGHDR, CDR2 SFDVKD. V was clipped by 4 bases and J by 1 base; unmatched bases: 7. There are 16 residues in the CDR3. CDR3 amino acids: CATSDVGQSGTDTQYF. DNA of the CDR3: TGTGCCACCAGTGACGTGGGACAGAGCGGCACAGATACGCAGTATTTT.

The genes are TRBV28 and TRBJ2-7; D remains ambiguous. The CDR3 length is 14 residues. The germline V gene encodes CDR1 MDHEN and CDR2 SYDVKM. Deletions cut 8 bases from V and 4 bases from J, with 18 bases between. Written as DNA, the CDR3 is TGTGCCAGCCACGCGCCGAGCCAAGAATACGAGCAGTACTTC. Protein product: CASHAPSQEYEQYF.

V usage is TRBV13 and J usage is TRBJ2-7; D perhaps matches TRBD2 (5 bases). The CDR3 has 12 residues. The V end lost 4 bases, the J end lost 3 bases, and 7 bases lay between the germline ends. The germline gives CDR1 PRHDT, CDR2 FYEKMQ (reference sequence). The CDR3 spells CASSSGSYEQYF. CDR3 coding DNA: TGTGCCAGCAGCTCGGGGAGCTACGAGCAGTACTTC.

The chain uses TRBV27 and TRBJ2-7, with D maybe TRBD1 (6 bases). V shed 3 bases and J shed 2 bases, with 11 bases lying between them. The germline CDR1 and CDR2 sequences are MNHEY and SMNVEV (reference sequence). This CDR3 has 14 residues. CDR3 sequence (DNA): TGTGCCAGCAGTTTCTTGGACAGAGCCTACGAGCAGTACTTC. It specifies CASSFLDRAYEQYF.

The V call is TRBV10-3, the J call TRBJ2-3, with D tentatively TRBD1 (5 bases). The germline CDR1 and CDR2 sequences are ENHRY and SYGVKD. V gave up 4 bases and J gave up 2 bases, with 10 bases separating them. The CDR3 extends over 14 amino acids. CDR3: CAISVQVTTDTQYF. CDR3 coding DNA: TGTGCCATCAGTGTACAGGTTACCACAGATACGCAGTATTTT.

The chain combines TRBV18 with TRBJ1-2, with TRBD1 matching over 7 bases. Germline CDR1 reads KGHSH; CDR2 reads LQKENI. J lost 8 bases, V lost 3 bases, and 12 bases had no gene match. The CDR3 spans 15 residues. CDR3 DNA sequence: TGTGCCAGCTCACCCAGACAGGGCTATGTTGGCGGCTACACCTTC. Translating gives CASSPRQGYVGGYTF.